These T cell receptor beta chains were read from a single sample in a study of blood T cell repertoires in COVID-19. Libraries were prepared by immunoSEQ multiplex PCR; TCRdb keeps only in-frame clonotypes and omits some of them. The profile covers 180,000 or so clones, with 82% appearing a single time and 9.5% to 12% taken by the ten largest. The sequenced material came from PBMCs or T cells enriched from blood (not recorded which). The receptors were gathered from a man aged 50 or older who had recovered from COVID-19. The CDR3 runs from the conserved cysteine through the conserved F or W. D genes are given only for firm matches.

>NA|TRBJ2-5|TRBV7-3
TGTGCCAGCAGCTGGGACTTGGGGGAGACCCAGTACTTC
CASSWDLGETQYF
>NA|TRBJ2-2|TRBV5-1
TGCGCCAGCAGCTTGGATCCAGCTAGGTCAACCGGGGAGCTGTTTTTT
CASSLDPARSTGELFF
>NA|TRBJ1-3|TRBV7-9
TGTGCCAGCAGCCAGATCCCCAGCCCGGGTCTCTCTGGAAACACCATATATTTT
CASSQIPSPGLSGNTIYF
>NA|TRBJ2-5|TRBV27
TGTGCCAGCAGCGATCCAAACTACCAAGAGACCCAGTACTTC
CASSDPNYQETQYF
>TRBD1|TRBJ2-4|TRBV5-1
TGCGCCAGCAGATCCGGGACAGCTCAAAACATTCAGTACTTC
CASRSGTAQNIQYF
>TRBD1|TRBJ2-4|TRBV28
TGTGCCAGCAGTCCCGGACAGGAAATAGCCAAAAACATTCAGTACTTC
CASSPGQEIAKNIQYF
>NA|TRBJ2-7|TRBV27
TGTGCCAGCAGAGTCAATCAAAACGGCTACGAGCAGTACTTC
CASRVNQNGYEQYF
>TRBD1|TRBJ1-2|TRBV6-5
TGTGCCAGCAACGACAGGGGAACCCCTAACTATGGCTACACCTTC
CASNDRGTPNYGYTF
>NA|TRBJ1-3|TRBV10-3
TGTGCCATCAGACCGGACACCTCTGGAAACACCATATATTTT
CAIRPDTSGNTIYF
>NA|TRBJ1-5|TRBV2
TGTGCCAGCGGGGCAGGTGAAATGCCCCAGCATTTT
CASGAGEMPQHF
>NA|TRBJ2-2|TRBV7-3
TGTGCCAGCAGCTTAGGGGCCTCGAACACCGGGGAGCTGTTTTTT
CASSLGASNTGELFF
>TRBD2|TRBJ2-7|TRBV4-1
TGCGCCAGCAGCCAAGATTTCGCTAGCGGGAGGGCCTACGAGCAGTACTTC
CASSQDFASGRAYEQYF
>NA|TRBJ2-7|TRBV2
TGTGCCAGCAGTAGATGGGGGGGCCCCGACTACGAGCAGTACTTC
CASSRWGGPDYEQYF
>TRBD1|TRBJ2-7|TRBV5-5
TGTGCCAGCAGTCTCCGGGACAGGGTCCCCTACGAGCAGTACTTC
CASSLRDRVPYEQYF
>NA|TRBJ2-7|TRBV21-1
TGTGCCAGCAGCAAATTATCTATTCCGGGAGTACCCTACGAGCAGTACTTC
CASSKLSIPGVPYEQYF
>TRBD1|TRBJ1-5|TRBV7-9
TGTGCCAGCAGCTCCCAGTCCACAGGGGGAGGAGGCAATCAGCCCCAGCATTTT
CASSSQSTGGGGNQPQHF
>TRBD2|TRBJ2-2|TRBV28
TGTGCCAGCAGTTCATTTCAAGCTTCTAGCGGGGGCCGGAACACCGGGGAGCTGTTTTTT
CASSSFQASSGGRNTGELFF
>NA|TRBJ2-3|TRBV12-3/TRBV12-4
TGTGCCAGCCTTGAGGGAGATACGCAGTATTTT
CASLEGDTQYF